One and the same sample provided the 4 T cell receptor beta chains below, sequenced in a study of control samples from healthy donors and cancer patients. The protocol was immunoSEQ multiplex PCR, while the TCRdb copy is restricted to in-frame clones and leaves out a portion. The sample has 100,000 to 150,000 clones, 85% to 95% seen once; the top ten hold 0.5% to 0.7%. Source material: PBMCs. The receptors were gathered from a man at least 80 years old with head and neck cancer.

This chain connects TRBV3-1 (or the pseudogene TRBV3-2) to TRBJ1-1; 7 bases fit TRBD1. The trim removed 1 base at V and 10 bases at J, leaving 0 bases unmatched. There are 11 residues in the CDR3. The germline V gene has CDR1 LGHDT and CDR2 YNNKEL (reference sequence). This chain's CDR3 is CASSQGDRAFF. The CDR3, as DNA: TGTGCCAGCAGCCAAGGGGACAGAGCTTTCTTT.

The chain joins TRBV25-1 to TRBJ1-2; possibly TRBD1 for D (6 bases). Germline CDR1 is MGHDK and CDR2 is SYGVNS. V shed 4 bases and J shed 8 bases, with 14 bases lying between them. The CDR3 runs 13 residues. The CDR3 reads CASSVLQGGGYTF. The CDR3 DNA is TGTGCCAGCAGTGTACTACAGGGTGGGGGCTACACCTTC.

The rearrangement joins TRBV3-1 (or the pseudogene TRBV3-2) to TRBJ2-1; D is undetermined. This CDR3 is built from 12 residues. V lost 2 bases and J lost 7, with 6 bases in between. Germline CDR1 LGHDT, CDR2 YNNKEL (reference sequence). CDR3 sequence: CASSQTVNEQFF. For the CDR3, the DNA is TGTGCCAGCAGCCAAACGGTGAATGAGCAGTTCTTC.

The genes are TRBV4-1 and TRBJ1-1, with 8 bases lining up with TRBD1. J was trimmed by 6 bases and V by 3 bases; bases with no gene match: 9. Germline V gene lookup returns CDR1 MGHRA and CDR2 YSYEKL. This CDR3 has 15 amino acids. The CDR3 bases are TGCGCCAGCAGCCACCTAAACAGGGGGATGGCTGAAGCTTTCTTT. It specifies CASSHLNRGMAEAFF.